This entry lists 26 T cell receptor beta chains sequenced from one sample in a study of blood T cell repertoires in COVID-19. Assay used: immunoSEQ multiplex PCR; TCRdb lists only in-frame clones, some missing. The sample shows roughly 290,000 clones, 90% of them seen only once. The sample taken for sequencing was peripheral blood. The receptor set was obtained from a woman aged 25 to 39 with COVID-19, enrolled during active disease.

The CDR3 nucleotides read TGTGCCACCCCGGAACAGAGTAGCAATCAGCCCCAGCATTTT. It encodes CATPEQSSNQPQHF. The chain combines TRBV24-1 with TRBJ1-5; D uncertain. CDR3 length: 14 amino acids. V lost 9 bases, J lost 0 bases, and 11 bases lay in between. The V gene's germline CDR1 is KGHDR and CDR2 SFDVKD.

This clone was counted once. CDR3 amino acids: CASSHLDRGGNEAFF. Written as DNA, the CDR3 is TGTGCCAGCAGCCACCTAGACAGGGGAGGTAATGAAGCTTTCTTT. This chain joins TRBV5-4 and TRBJ1-1; 8 nucleotides match TRBD1. Germline V gives CDR1 SGHNT, CDR2 YYREEE (reference sequence). Trimming took 4 bases from V and 7 from J; bases not matched to a gene: 12. The length of the CDR3 is 15 residues.

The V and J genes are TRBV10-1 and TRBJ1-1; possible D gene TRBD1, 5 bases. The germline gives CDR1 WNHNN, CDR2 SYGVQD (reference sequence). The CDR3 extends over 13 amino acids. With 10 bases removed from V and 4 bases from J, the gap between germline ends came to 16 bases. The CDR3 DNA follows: TGCGCCAATCCGCTCAGGGTTGGCACTGAAGCTTTCTTT. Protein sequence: CANPLRVGTEAFF.

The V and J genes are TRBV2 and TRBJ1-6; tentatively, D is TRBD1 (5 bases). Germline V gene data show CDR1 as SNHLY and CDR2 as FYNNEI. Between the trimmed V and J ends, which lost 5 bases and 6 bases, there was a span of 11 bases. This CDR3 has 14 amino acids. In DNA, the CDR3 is TGTGCCAGCAGTCTCGACAGAACTAATTCACCCCTCCACTTT. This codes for CASSLDRTNSPLHF.

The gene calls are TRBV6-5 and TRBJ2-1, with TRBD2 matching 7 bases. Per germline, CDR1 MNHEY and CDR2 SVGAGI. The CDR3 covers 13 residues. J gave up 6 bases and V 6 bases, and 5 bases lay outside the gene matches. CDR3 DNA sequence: TGTGCCAGCAGCTGGACTAGGGCCAATGAGCAGTTCTTC. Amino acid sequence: CASSWTRANEQFF.

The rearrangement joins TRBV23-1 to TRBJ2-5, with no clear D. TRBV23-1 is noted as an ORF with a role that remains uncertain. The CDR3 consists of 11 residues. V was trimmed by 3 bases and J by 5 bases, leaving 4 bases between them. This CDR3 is CASSHRETQYF. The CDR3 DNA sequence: TGCGCCAGCAGTCACAGGGAGACCCAGTACTTC.

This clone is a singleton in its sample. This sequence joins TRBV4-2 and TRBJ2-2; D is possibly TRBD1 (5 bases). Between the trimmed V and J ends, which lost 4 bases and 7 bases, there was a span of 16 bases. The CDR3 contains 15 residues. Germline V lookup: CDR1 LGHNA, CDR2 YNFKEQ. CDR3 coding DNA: TGTGCCAGCAGCCTCGACCAGGGTATGATCGGGGAGCTGTTTTTT. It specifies CASSLDQGMIGELFF.

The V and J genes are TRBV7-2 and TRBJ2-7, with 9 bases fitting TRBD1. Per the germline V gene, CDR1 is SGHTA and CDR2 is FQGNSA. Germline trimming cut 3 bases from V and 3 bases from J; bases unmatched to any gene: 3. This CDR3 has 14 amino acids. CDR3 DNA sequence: TGTGCCAGCAGCTTGGGGACAGGGAACTACGAGCAGTACTTC. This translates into CASSLGTGNYEQYF.

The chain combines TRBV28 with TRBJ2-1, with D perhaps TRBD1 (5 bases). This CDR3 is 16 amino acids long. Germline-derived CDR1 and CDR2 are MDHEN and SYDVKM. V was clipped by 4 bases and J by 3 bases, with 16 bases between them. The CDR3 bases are TGTGCCAGCAGTTCTATAGGGGCCCAGGGCTACAATGAGCAGTTCTTC. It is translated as CASSSIGAQGYNEQFF.

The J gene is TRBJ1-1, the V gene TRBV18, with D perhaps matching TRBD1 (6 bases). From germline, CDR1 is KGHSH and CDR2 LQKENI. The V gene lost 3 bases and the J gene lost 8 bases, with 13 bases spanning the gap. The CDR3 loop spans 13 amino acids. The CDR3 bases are TGTGCCAGCTCACCGGGACTAGGGGGAGAAGCTTTCTTT. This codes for CASSPGLGGEAFF.

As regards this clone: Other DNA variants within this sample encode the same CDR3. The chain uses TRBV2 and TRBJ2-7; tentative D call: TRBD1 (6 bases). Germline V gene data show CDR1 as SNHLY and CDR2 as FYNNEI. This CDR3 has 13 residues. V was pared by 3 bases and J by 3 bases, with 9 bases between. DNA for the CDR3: TGTGCCAGCAGTGAGGACAGCCTCTACGAGCAGTACTTC. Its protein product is CASSEDSLYEQYF.

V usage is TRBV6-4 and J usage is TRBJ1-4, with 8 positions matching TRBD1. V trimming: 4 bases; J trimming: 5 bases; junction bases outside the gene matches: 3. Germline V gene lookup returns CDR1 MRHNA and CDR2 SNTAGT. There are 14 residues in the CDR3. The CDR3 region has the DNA TGTGCCAGCAGTGTAGACAGGGGAAATGAAAAACTGTTTTTT. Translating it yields CASSVDRGNEKLFF.

The CDR3: CASRPGTASNYGYTF. In nucleotides, the CDR3 is TGTGCCAGCAGGCCCGGGACAGCTTCTAACTATGGCTACACCTTC. The chain combines TRBV6-5 with TRBJ1-2; 7 bases fit TRBD1. Germline-derived CDR1 and CDR2 are MNHEY and SVGAGI. V shed 6 bases and J 0 bases; nucleotides not matched to a gene: 7. CDR3 length: 15 amino acids.

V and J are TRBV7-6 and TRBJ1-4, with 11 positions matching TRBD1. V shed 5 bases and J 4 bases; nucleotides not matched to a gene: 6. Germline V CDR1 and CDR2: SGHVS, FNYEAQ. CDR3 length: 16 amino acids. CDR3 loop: CASSRTGGKDNEKLFF. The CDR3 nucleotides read TGTGCCAGCAGCCGGACAGGGGGCAAGGATAATGAAAAACTGTTTTTT.

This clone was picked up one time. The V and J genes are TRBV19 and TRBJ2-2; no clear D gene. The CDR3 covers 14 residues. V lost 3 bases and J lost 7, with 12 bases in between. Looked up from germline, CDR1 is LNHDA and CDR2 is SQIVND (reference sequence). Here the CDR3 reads CASSIPQTRGELFF. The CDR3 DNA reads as TGTGCCAGTAGTATCCCACAGACCCGCGGGGAGCTGTTTTTT.

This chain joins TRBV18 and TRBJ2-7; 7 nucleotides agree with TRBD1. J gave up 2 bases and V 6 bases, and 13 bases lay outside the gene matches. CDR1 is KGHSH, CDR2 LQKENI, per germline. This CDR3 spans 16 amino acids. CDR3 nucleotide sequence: TGTGCCAGCTCCTTGACAGGGAAAGCCGGAGCCTACGAGCAGTACTTC. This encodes CASSLTGKAGAYEQYF.

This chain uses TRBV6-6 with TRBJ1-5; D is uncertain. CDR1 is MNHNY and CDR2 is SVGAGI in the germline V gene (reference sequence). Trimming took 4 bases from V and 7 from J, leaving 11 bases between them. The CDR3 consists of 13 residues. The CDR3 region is CASSFTLGQPQHF. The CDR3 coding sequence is TGTGCCAGCAGTTTCACACTAGGCCAGCCCCAGCATTTT.

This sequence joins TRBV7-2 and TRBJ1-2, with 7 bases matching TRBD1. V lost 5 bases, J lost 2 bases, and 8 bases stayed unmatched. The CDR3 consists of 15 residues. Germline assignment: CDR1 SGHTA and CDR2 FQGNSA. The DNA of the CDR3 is TGTGCCAGCAGCGCTCGGACAGGATCCAACTATGGCTACACCTTC. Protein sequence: CASSARTGSNYGYTF.

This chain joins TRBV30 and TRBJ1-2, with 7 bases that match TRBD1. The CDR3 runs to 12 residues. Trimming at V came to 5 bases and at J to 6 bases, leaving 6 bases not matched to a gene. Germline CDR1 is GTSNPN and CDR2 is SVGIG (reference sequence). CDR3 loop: CAWDQGGNGYTF. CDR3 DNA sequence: TGTGCCTGGGATCAGGGGGGCAATGGCTACACCTTC. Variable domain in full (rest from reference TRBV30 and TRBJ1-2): SQTIHQWPATLVQPVGSPLSLECTVEGTSNPNLYWYRQAAGRGLQLLFYSVGIGQISSEVPQNLSASRPQDRQFILSSKKLLLSDSGFYLCAWDQGGNGYTFGSGTRLTVV.

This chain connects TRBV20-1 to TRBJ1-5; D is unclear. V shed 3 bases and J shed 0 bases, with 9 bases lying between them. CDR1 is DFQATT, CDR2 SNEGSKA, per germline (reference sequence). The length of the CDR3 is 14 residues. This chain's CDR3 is CSASPTDSNQPQHF. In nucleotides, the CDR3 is TGCAGTGCTAGTCCCACTGATAGCAATCAGCCCCAGCATTTT.

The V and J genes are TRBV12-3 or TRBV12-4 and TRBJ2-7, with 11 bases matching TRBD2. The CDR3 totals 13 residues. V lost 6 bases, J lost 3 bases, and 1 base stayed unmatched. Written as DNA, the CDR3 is TGTGCCAGCAGAACTAGCGGGAGCTACGAGCAGTACTTC. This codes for CASRTSGSYEQYF.

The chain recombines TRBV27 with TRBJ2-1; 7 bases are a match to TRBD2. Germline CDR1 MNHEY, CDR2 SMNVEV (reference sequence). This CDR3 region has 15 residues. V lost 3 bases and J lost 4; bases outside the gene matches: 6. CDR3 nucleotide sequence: TGTGCCAGCAGTTTGGGGAGGGCCGCGTACAATGAGCAGTTCTTC. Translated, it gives CASSLGRAAYNEQFF.

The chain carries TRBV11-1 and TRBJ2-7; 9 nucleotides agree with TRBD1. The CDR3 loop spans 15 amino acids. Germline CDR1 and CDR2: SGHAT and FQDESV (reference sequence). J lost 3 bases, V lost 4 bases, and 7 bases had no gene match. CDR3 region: CASSSGWTGVYEQYF. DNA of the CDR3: TGTGCCAGCAGCTCTGGGTGGACAGGGGTCTACGAGCAGTACTTC.

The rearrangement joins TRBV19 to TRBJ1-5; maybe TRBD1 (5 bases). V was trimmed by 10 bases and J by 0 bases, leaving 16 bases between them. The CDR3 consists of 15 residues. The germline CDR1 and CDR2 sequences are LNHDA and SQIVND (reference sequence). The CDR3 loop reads CANSDSFYSNQPQHF. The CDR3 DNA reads TGTGCCAATTCCGACAGTTTCTATAGCAATCAGCCCCAGCATTTT.

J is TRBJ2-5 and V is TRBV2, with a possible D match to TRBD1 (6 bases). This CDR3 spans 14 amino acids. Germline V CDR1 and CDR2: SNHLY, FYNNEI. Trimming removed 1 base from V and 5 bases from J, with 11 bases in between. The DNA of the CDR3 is TGTGCCAGCAGTGAAGGTTCAGGGGTCGAGACCCAGTACTTC. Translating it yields CASSEGSGVETQYF.

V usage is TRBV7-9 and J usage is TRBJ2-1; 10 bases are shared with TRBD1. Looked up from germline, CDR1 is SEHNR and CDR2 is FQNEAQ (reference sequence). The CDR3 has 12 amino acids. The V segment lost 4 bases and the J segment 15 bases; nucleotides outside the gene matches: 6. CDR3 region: CASSSTWDRGFF. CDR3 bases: TGTGCCAGCAGCTCGACCTGGGACAGGGGGTTCTTC. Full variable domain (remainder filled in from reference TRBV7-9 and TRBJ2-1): DTGVSQNPRHKITKRGQNVTFRCDPISEHNRLYWYRQTLGQGPEFLTYFQNEAQLEKSRLLSDRFSAERPKGSFSTLEIQRTEQGDSAMYLCASSSTWDRGFFGPGTRLTVL.